This T cell receptor beta chain was identified in a study of cytomegalovirus exposure and HLA in healthy donors. Losses at the gene ends were 2 bases for V and 2 bases for J; bases not matched to a gene: 4. Germline V gives CDR1 MNHNY, CDR2 SVGAGI (reference sequence). CDR3 length equals 15 residues. Worth noting for this clone: As yet, its antigen is unknown.

Regarding the study as a whole: CMV serostatus was the sole immune exposure information available. The study dropped some indistinguishable V segments, TRBV6-2 and TRBV6-3 among them.

Use of 60 Vbeta and 13 Jbeta primers characterized the PCR. Only in-frame clones appear in the TCRdb table, and some are missing; sequencing was by immunoSEQ multiplex PCR. The sample has tens of thousands of clones, under 80% seen once; the top ten hold 11% to 15%. This TCR came from a male donor in good health and CMV-seropositive. The chain recombines TRBV6-6 with TRBJ2-7, with 9 bases matching TRBD1. The sample comprised PBMCs. The CDR3 region is CASSYPGTGTYEQYF. CDR3 bases: TGTGCCAGCAGTTACCCCGGGACAGGGACCTACGAGCAGTACTTC.